This T cell receptor beta chain was sequenced during a study of blood T cell repertoires in COVID-19. Germline loops: CDR1 LNHDA, CDR2 SQIVND (reference sequence). Trimming took 3 bases from V and 4 from J; bases not matched to a gene: 8. The CDR3 has 16 amino acids. Here immunoSEQ multiplex PCR was the method, and the copy in TCRdb shows in-frame clones only, minus some. The sample holds a few hundred thousand clones, approximately 89% seen once. The specimen was PBMCs or T cells enriched from blood (not recorded which). The sequence derives from a woman in her 40s with acute COVID-19. V usage is TRBV19 and J usage is TRBJ2-1, with TRBD2 identical over 8 bases. The CDR3 loop is CASSISGSLSYNEQFF. CDR3 sequence (DNA): TGTGCCAGTAGTATCAGCGGGAGTTTGTCGTACAATGAGCAGTTCTTC.